This record looks at one T cell receptor (beta chain) sequence and its context. Treatment meaning: preoperative locoregional IRX-2 cytokine immunotherapy. This phase Ib study tested locoregional IRX-2 cytokine immunotherapy given before surgery. Clones were sequenced by immunoSEQ multiplex PCR, and TCRdb holds only the in-frame ones, with some missing. The sample yields 24,000 or so clones, around 75% seen once. These data come from a study of preoperative IRX-2 immunotherapy in early breast cancer. Trimming took off 6 bases at V and 1 base at J, with 9 bases between the two ends. The CDR3 contains 13 residues.

This TCR came from a human donor with breast cancer. The sequences come from lymph node tissue, collected before IRX-2 immunotherapy. This chain joins TRBV23-1 and TRBJ1-1; D unresolved. TRBV23-1 is annotated as an ORF whose role is uncertain. DNA for the CDR3: TGCGCCAGCAGCTTCTCAGAGAACACTGAAGCTTTCTTT. It encodes CASSFSENTEAFF.